The next 27 T cell receptor beta chains were all read from a single sample in a study of cytomegalovirus exposure and HLA in healthy donors. The primer mix had 60 Vbeta and 13 Jbeta primers. TCRdb keeps only in-frame clones here, not all; method: immunoSEQ multiplex PCR. This table holds under 90,000 clones, roughly 67% found once. The sequenced sample was PBMCs. The receptor source for this set is a middle-aged man in good health and CMV-seropositive.

This clone was counted only a few times. V and J are TRBV28 and TRBJ2-6, with D possibly being TRBD1 (5 bases). This CDR3 comprises 16 residues. V was clipped by 6 bases and J by 1 base, with 13 bases between them. Germline CDR1 is MDHEN and CDR2 is SYDVKM. CDR3 region: CASSPQTESGANVLTF. DNA for the CDR3: TGTGCCAGCAGCCCTCAGACAGAGTCTGGGGCCAACGTCCTGACTTTC.

For the CDR3, the DNA is TGTGCCACCAGCAGCCCAGGGTCGGATGGCTACACCTTC. Its protein product is CATSSPGSDGYTF. The rearrangement uses TRBV15 and TRBJ1-2; a possible D gene is TRBD1 (5 bases). This CDR3 comprises 13 residues. V dropped 3 bases and J dropped 6 bases, with 11 bases sitting between them. Germline values: CDR1 LNHNV, CDR2 YYDKDF (reference sequence).

The CDR3 DNA is TGTGCCAGCAGCCCCAGCGGGGAGGGGAGGTACGAGCAGTACTTC. Its protein is CASSPSGEGRYEQYF. The gene calls are TRBV5-6 and TRBJ2-7; the match to TRBD2 covers 7 bases. The CDR3 totals 15 residues. With 4 bases clipped from V and 4 bases from J, the junction kept 11 bases outside the gene matches. Germline CDR1 reads SGHDT; CDR2 reads YYEEEE.

The chain links TRBV27 to TRBJ2-2, with TRBD2 matching 15 bases. The trim removed 5 bases at V and 2 bases at J, leaving 9 bases unmatched. Germline CDR1 MNHEY, CDR2 SMNVEV (reference sequence). The CDR3 totals 19 residues. The DNA for the CDR3 is TGTGCCAGCAGTATCCGGACTAGCGGGAGGGGGACTAACACCGGGGAGCTGTTTTTT. Amino acid sequence: CASSIRTSGRGTNTGELFF.

The CDR3 nucleotides read TGCGCCAGCAGCTTCGTCGGGGGAAACACTGAAGCTTTCTTT. Translated: CASSFVGGNTEAFF. The chain couples TRBV5-1 to TRBJ1-1, with D possibly being TRBD1 (5 bases). Trimming stripped 2 bases from V and 2 bases from J, with 10 bases between. Germline lookup yields CDR1 SGHRS and CDR2 YFSETQ. The length of the CDR3 is 14 residues. Using reference TRBV5-1 and TRBJ1-1 for the parts outside the CDR3, the full variable domain is KAGVTQTPRYLIKTRGQQVTLSCSPISGHRSVSWYQQTPGQGLQFLFEYFSETQRNKGNFPGRFSGRQFSNSRSEMNVSTLELGDSALYLCASSFVGGNTEAFFGQGTRLTVV.

This clone was seen a single time. The chain joins TRBV29-1 to TRBJ1-1; D remains ambiguous. With 4 bases removed from V and 8 bases from J, the gap between germline ends came to 11 bases. The germline V gene has CDR1 SQVTM and CDR2 ANQGSEA. The CDR3 runs to 11 residues. CDR3 nucleotides: TGCAGCGTTGTCGGTGGTTCCGAAGCTTTCTTT. Translating gives CSVVGGSEAFF.

This sequence joins TRBV27 and TRBJ1-4; TRBD1 is a possible D gene (6 bases). The V end lost 8 bases, the J end lost 2 bases, and 18 bases lay between the germline ends. CDR3 length: 16 residues. Looked up from germline, CDR1 is MNHEY and CDR2 is SMNVEV (reference sequence). The CDR3 loop reads CASGNAQGLTNEKLFF. The CDR3 DNA follows: TGTGCCAGCGGAAACGCCCAGGGGTTGACTAATGAAAAACTGTTTTTT.

A few counts support this clone. This same CDR3 is encoded by further DNA sequences in the sample. The V and J genes are TRBV18 and TRBJ2-7, with D possibly TRBD2 on 5 matching bases. V lost 6 bases to trimming and J lost 2 bases, with 14 bases between them. Germline-derived CDR1 and CDR2 are KGHSH and LQKENI. This CDR3 region has 14 residues. For the CDR3, the DNA is TGTGCCAGCTCCCCCGACGGGATTCCCTACGAGCAGTACTTC. Encoded protein: CASSPDGIPYEQYF.

V and J are TRBV10-2 and TRBJ2-3, with 8 positions matching TRBD2. In germline, CDR1 is WSHSY, CDR2 SAAADI. The J segment lost 4 bases and the V segment lost 8 bases, leaving 2 bases of the junction unmatched. The CDR3 is 12 residues long. The CDR3 is CASSGGADTQYF. DNA of the CDR3: TGCGCCAGCTCGGGGGGGGCAGATACGCAGTATTTT.

The rearrangement joins TRBV28 to TRBJ2-5, with TRBD1 identical over 7 bases. The end of the DNA aligns better with TRBJ2-7, so the J call may be wrong. CDR1 is MDHEN and CDR2 is SYDVKM in the germline V gene. This CDR3 comprises 16 residues. For the CDR3, the DNA is TGTGCCAGCAGTTTCCGACCCGGGACAGCAACCTACGAGCAGTACTTC. Its protein is CASSFRPGTATYEQYF.

The rearrangement links TRBV6-5 to TRBJ2-4; weak D call: TRBD1 (6 bases). Germline V gene lookup returns CDR1 MNHEY and CDR2 SVGAGI. This CDR3 contains 14 residues. V gave up 2 bases and J gave up 6 bases, with 11 bases separating them. The CDR3 is CASSYDGQTNIQYF. As DNA, the CDR3 is TGTGCCAGCAGTTACGATGGACAGACAAACATTCAGTACTTC.

This clone came up once. Here the CDR3 DNA reads TGTGCCAGCAGCTTAGGGAACAGGAACACTGAAGCTTTCTTT. Its translation: CASSLGNRNTEAFF. J is TRBJ1-1 and V is TRBV7-8; D gene uncertain. Trimming removed 1 base at V and 1 base at J, with 7 bases between. Per the germline V gene, CDR1 is SGHVS and CDR2 is FQNEAQ. CDR3 length: 14 residues. The full variable domain, with the rest looked up from reference TRBV7-8 and TRBJ1-1, is GAGVSQSPRYKVAKRGQDVALRCDPISGHVSLFWYQQALGQGPEFLTYFQNEAQLDKSGLPSDRFFAERPEGSVSTLKIQRTQQEDSAVYLCASSLGNRNTEAFFGQGTRLTVV.

The V gene is TRBV28, the J gene TRBJ2-6; D is ambiguous. CDR3 length equals 14 residues. Per the germline V gene, CDR1 is MDHEN and CDR2 is SYDVKM. V gave up 3 bases and J gave up 0 bases, with 3 bases separating them. The CDR3 loop reads CASSFGSGANVLTF. In DNA form, the CDR3 reads TGTGCCAGCAGTTTCGGCTCTGGGGCCAACGTCCTGACTTTC.

The gene calls are TRBV27 and TRBJ2-7, with 7 bases fitting TRBD1. The trim removed 5 bases at V and 3 bases at J, leaving 7 bases unmatched. The CDR3 is 14 amino acids. CDR1 MNHEY and CDR2 SMNVEV come from the germline V gene (reference sequence). The CDR3 region has the DNA TGTGCCAGCAGTCCTACTGGGACAGTCTACGAGCAGTACTTC. It encodes CASSPTGTVYEQYF.

This clone was counted a few times. The J gene is TRBJ1-1, the V gene TRBV18; the D is unclear. CDR3 length: 12 amino acids. The V end was cut by 1 base, the J end by 6 bases, with 6 bases between. Germline CDR1 KGHSH, CDR2 LQKENI. The chain's CDR3 is CASSPREAEAFF. The CDR3 region has the DNA TGTGCCAGCTCACCACGTGAGGCTGAAGCTTTCTTT.

This rearrangement joins TRBV7-3 to TRBJ1-1, with D perhaps matching TRBD1 (5 bases). In germline, CDR1 is SGHTA, CDR2 FQGTGA. The CDR3 runs 13 residues. The V and J ends lost 5 bases and 2 bases respectively, with 9 bases between them. CDR3 coding DNA: TGTGCCAGCAGCCCTGACAGTAACACTGAAGCTTTCTTT. Its translation is CASSPDSNTEAFF. The full variable domain, completed using reference TRBV7-3 and TRBJ1-1, is GAGVSQTPSNKVTEKGKYVELRCDPISGHTALYWYRQSLGQGPEFLIYFQGTGAADDSGLPNDRFFAVRPEGSVSTLKIQRTERGDSAVYLCASSPDSNTEAFFGQGTRLTVV.

The gene calls are TRBV9 and TRBJ1-5; D perhaps matches TRBD1 (6 bases). The germline V and J ends were trimmed by 0 bases and 7 bases, with 11 bases remaining between them. This CDR3 has 14 amino acids. Germline CDR1 SGDLS, CDR2 YYNGEE. This CDR3 reads CASSVEGGTQPQHF. Written as DNA, the CDR3 is TGTGCCAGCAGCGTAGAGGGGGGGACCCAGCCCCAGCATTTT.

The V and J genes are TRBV5-1 and TRBJ2-5; 7 bases are a match to TRBD1. This CDR3 has 15 amino acids. V lost 0 bases to trimming and J lost 2 bases; unmatched junction nucleotides: 4. Germline V CDR1 and CDR2: SGHRS, YFSETQ. As DNA, the CDR3 is TGCGCCAGCAGCTTGGGAGGACAGGCACAAGAGACCCAGTACTTC. Protein: CASSLGGQAQETQYF. The variable domain in full, with the rest retrieved from reference TRBV5-1 and TRBJ2-5, is KAGVTQTPRYLIKTRGQQVTLSCSPISGHRSVSWYQQTPGQGLQFLFEYFSETQRNKGNFPGRFSGRQFSNSRSEMNVSTLELGDSALYLCASSLGGQAQETQYFGPGTRLLVL.

This clone turned up a few times. The J gene is TRBJ1-1, the V gene TRBV5-1, with D maybe TRBD1 (5 bases). This CDR3 is built from 15 residues. V was trimmed by 1 base and J by 4 bases, leaving 14 bases between them. In germline, CDR1 is SGHRS, CDR2 YFSETQ. CDR3 in DNA: TGCGCCAGCAGCTTGAATGGCAGGGTAGGCACTGAAGCTTTCTTT. Its protein product is CASSLNGRVGTEAFF.

This clone appeared a single time. The chain links TRBV28 to TRBJ2-1; D perhaps matches TRBD2 (6 bases). CDR3 length: 14 residues. CDR1 and CDR2 (germline): MDHEN, SYDVKM. Between the trimmed V and J ends, which lost 8 bases and 0 bases, there was a span of 11 bases. The CDR3 is CASLPGSSYNEQFF. The CDR3 DNA is TGTGCCAGCCTCCCCGGGAGCTCCTACAATGAGCAGTTCTTC.

This chain connects TRBV5-6 to TRBJ1-2, with 7 nucleotides matching TRBD1. The CDR3 runs 14 residues. V was clipped by 5 bases and J by 4 bases; unmatched bases: 8. Germline V lookup: CDR1 SGHDT, CDR2 YYEEEE. The chain's CDR3 is CASRQIGDSYGYTF. As DNA, the CDR3 is TGTGCCAGCAGACAGATAGGGGACAGCTATGGCTACACCTTC.

V is TRBV7-6 and J is TRBJ1-1; TRBD1 agrees at 8 bases. CDR1 and CDR2 from the germline V gene are SGHVS and FNYEAQ. The CDR3 totals 15 residues. V shed 5 bases and J 4 bases; nucleotides not matched to a gene: 9. The CDR3 sequence: CASSRGGQAGTEAFF. DNA for the CDR3: TGTGCCAGCAGCCGAGGGGGACAGGCGGGCACTGAAGCTTTCTTT.

The rearrangement links TRBV15 to TRBJ1-1; D is undetermined. Per germline, CDR1 LNHNV and CDR2 YYDKDF (reference sequence). The CDR3 is made up of 17 amino acids. Trimming left V 0 bases short and J 1 base short, with 15 bases between. The CDR3 region is CATSRDRLKPPNTEAFF. CDR3 bases: TGTGCCACCAGCAGAGATCGGTTGAAACCGCCGAACACTGAAGCTTTCTTT.

In this sample, this clone turned up a few times. This chain connects TRBV6-5 to TRBJ2-3, with TRBD2 identical over 13 bases. Germline V gene sequence: CDR1 MNHEY, CDR2 SVGAGI. This CDR3 contains 16 residues. V was pared by 4 bases and J by 3 bases, with 4 bases of the junction left unmatched. For the CDR3, the DNA is TGTGCCAGCAGTTGGACTAGCGGGAGATATACAGATACGCAGTATTTT. Residues: CASSWTSGRYTDTQYF.

The chain has TRBV27 and TRBJ1-1, with 10 nucleotides matching TRBD1. The V and J ends lost 6 bases and 0 bases, in that order; junction bases with no gene match: 10. The CDR3 is 17 amino acids. Germline-derived CDR1 and CDR2 are MNHEY and SMNVEV (reference sequence). CDR3 residues: CASRPGQGKVMNTEAFF. The CDR3 DNA reads as TGTGCCAGCAGGCCGGGACAGGGGAAAGTGATGAACACTGAAGCTTTCTTT.

This clone showed up many times. This sequence joins TRBV20-1 and TRBJ2-5; D is uncertain. Trimming took off 6 bases at V and 2 bases at J, with 7 bases between the two ends. This CDR3 region has 11 residues. The germline V gene has CDR1 DFQATT and CDR2 SNEGSKA (reference sequence). The CDR3 sequence is CSAENQETQYF. CDR3 DNA sequence: TGCAGTGCCGAGAATCAAGAGACCCAGTACTTC.

The gene calls are TRBV2 and TRBJ2-7; D not certain. Germline-derived CDR1 and CDR2 are SNHLY and FYNNEI. The CDR3 sequence is 14 residues long. Trimming shortened V by 6 bases and J by 3 bases, and 15 bases separated the two germline ends. Here the CDR3 reads CASRRGLVNYEQYF. In DNA form, the CDR3 reads TGTGCCAGCAGACGTGGGCTGGTGAACTACGAGCAGTACTTC.